These 16 T cell receptor beta chains originate from one sample sequenced in a study of blood T cell repertoires in COVID-19. Here immunoSEQ multiplex PCR was the method, and the copy in TCRdb shows in-frame clones only, minus some. Counted here are about 120,000 clones, roughly four fifths occurring once; the ten biggest clones make up about 10%. Input material: peripheral blood. The receptors shown here come from a human donor in a cohort sampled during active COVID-19.

The chain couples TRBV4-3 to TRBJ2-1; 7 bases are a match to TRBD1. This CDR3 is built from 17 residues. CDR1 is LGHNA and CDR2 is YSLEER in the germline V gene. With 8 bases clipped from V and 4 bases from J, the junction kept 17 bases outside the gene matches. CDR3 sequence: CASGRGQSDLPYNEQFF. The DNA of the CDR3 is TGCGCCAGCGGCCGGGGACAGTCTGACCTGCCTTACAATGAGCAGTTCTTC.

The V call is TRBV20-1, the J call TRBJ2-7, with 11 bases matching TRBD2. The CDR3 has 17 amino acids. The J segment lost 6 bases and the V segment lost 3 bases, leaving 16 bases of the junction unmatched. Per the germline V gene, CDR1 is DFQATT and CDR2 is SNEGSKA (reference sequence). This chain's CDR3 is CSASGGGSSGRALEQYF. CDR3 DNA sequence: TGCAGTGCTAGTGGGGGTGGGAGTAGCGGGAGGGCCCTCGAGCAGTACTTC.

This clone was seen once. The gene calls are TRBV11-3 and TRBJ2-7; TRBD2 agrees at 7 bases. The CDR3 consists of 15 residues. Germline CDR1 is SGHNT and CDR2 is YENEEA. Trimming at V came to 2 bases and at J to 1 base, leaving 5 bases not matched to a gene. The CDR3 DNA is TGTGCCAGCAGCTTACCCGCTAGCGGTTCCTACGAGCAGTACTTC. Residues: CASSLPASGSYEQYF.

The rearrangement links TRBV9 to TRBJ1-6; 7 bases agree with TRBD1. The CDR3 length is 17 residues. With V trimmed by 3 bases and J by 11 bases, 17 bases remained unmatched. Germline V gene sequence: CDR1 SGDLS, CDR2 YYNGEE. CDR3 loop: CASSARGPTLALTPLHF. CDR3 sequence (DNA): TGTGCCAGCAGCGCAAGGGGGCCTACTCTGGCCCTCACACCCCTCCACTTT.

This clone was picked up a small number of times. The chain employs TRBV7-9 and TRBJ2-7; no definite D call. Germline-derived CDR1 and CDR2 are SEHNR and FQNEAQ (reference sequence). CDR3 length: 12 residues. V lost 6 bases and J 6 bases, leaving 12 bases between the germline ends. DNA of the CDR3: TGTGCCAGCAGTCCCGGTTCCGGCGAGCAGTACTTC. Encoded protein: CASSPGSGEQYF.

The chain uses TRBV6-5 and TRBJ2-7, with a possible D match to TRBD2 (6 bases). The V gene's germline CDR1 is MNHEY and CDR2 SVGAGI. This CDR3 has 12 residues. V was pared by 6 bases and J by 4 bases, with 10 bases between. The CDR3 here is CASRGGNYEQYF. CDR3 bases: TGTGCCAGCAGGGGCGGGAATTACGAGCAGTACTTC.

This chain joins TRBV6-6 and TRBJ1-1; 12 nucleotides align to TRBD1. V shed 4 bases and J 5 bases; nucleotides not matched to a gene: 8. The germline V gene has CDR1 MNHNY and CDR2 SVGAGI (reference sequence). The CDR3 contains 16 residues. For the CDR3, the DNA is TGTGCCAGCAGTTTCCCGGGACAGGGGGCAGGGACTGAAGCTTTCTTT. This encodes CASSFPGQGAGTEAFF.

The V and J genes are TRBV6-2 or TRBV6-3 and TRBJ2-4; 8 positions match TRBD2. Germline CDR1 is MNHEY and CDR2 is SVGEGT. J lost 0 bases, V lost 2 bases, and 6 bases had no gene match. The CDR3 has 17 amino acids. CDR3 loop: CASSYPGRGLAKNIQYF. The DNA of the CDR3 is TGTGCCAGCAGTTACCCCGGGAGGGGTCTAGCCAAAAACATTCAGTACTTC.

This clone occurred once. This chain links TRBV6-6 with TRBJ1-1, with TRBD1 identical over 10 bases. Germline V gives CDR1 MNHNY, CDR2 SVGAGI (reference sequence). The trim removed 6 bases at V and 3 bases at J, leaving 7 bases unmatched. The CDR3 is made up of 15 amino acids. Here the CDR3 reads CASRRDRGHDTEAFF. CDR3 bases: TGTGCCAGCAGACGGGACAGGGGACATGACACTGAAGCTTTCTTT.

The CDR3 is CASSLQGWKYEQYF. Written as DNA, the CDR3 is TGTGCCAGCAGTTTACAGGGTTGGAAATACGAGCAGTACTTC. J is TRBJ2-7 and V is TRBV28; tentative D call: TRBD1 (5 bases). The germline V and J ends were trimmed by 2 bases and 4 bases, with 12 bases remaining between them. The CDR3 consists of 14 residues. The germline CDR1 and CDR2 sequences are MDHEN and SYDVKM.

The V and J genes are TRBV28 and TRBJ2-3; 8 bases map to TRBD2. The length of the CDR3 is 15 residues. In germline, CDR1 is MDHEN, CDR2 SYDVKM. With 7 bases clipped from V and 3 bases from J, the junction kept 9 bases outside the gene matches. The CDR3 DNA reads TGTGCCAGCAACGAAGCGGGAGCGAGGACAGATACGCAGTATTTT. Its protein is CASNEAGARTDTQYF.

The chain joins TRBV30 to TRBJ2-6; the match to TRBD1 covers 9 bases. The CDR3 totals 16 residues. V lost 2 bases, J lost 0 bases, and 2 bases stayed unmatched. Per the germline V gene, CDR1 is GTSNPN and CDR2 is SVGIG (reference sequence). The CDR3 spells CAWSPTGGSGANVLTF. The CDR3 bases are TGTGCCTGGAGTCCGACAGGGGGCTCTGGGGCCAACGTCCTGACTTTC.

This clone appeared a single time. The chain joins TRBV30 to TRBJ1-5; 7 bases fit TRBD1. Germline loops: CDR1 GTSNPN, CDR2 SVGIG (reference sequence). The ends lost 3 bases at V and 8 bases at J; junction bases unmatched: 16. CDR3 length equals 16 residues. CDR3: CAWSRGGQNQFEPQHF. The DNA for the CDR3 is TGTGCCTGGAGCCGGGGGGGACAGAACCAGTTCGAGCCCCAGCATTTT.

This clone was observed a handful of times. The rearrangement uses TRBV9 and TRBJ1-2, with D possibly TRBD1 on 5 matching bases. The germline V gene has CDR1 SGDLS and CDR2 YYNGEE. The length of the CDR3 is 16 residues. Trimming took 0 bases from V and 8 from J, leaving 20 bases between them. The CDR3 DNA reads TGTGCCAGCAGCGTAGCCGCTGGGGGGTTTAGTACGGGCTACACCTTC. Translation: CASSVAAGGFSTGYTF.

This chain joins TRBV5-1 and TRBJ2-5; 15 bases line up with TRBD2. This CDR3 is 18 amino acids long. V shed 4 bases, J shed 1 base, and the junction held 8 bases outside the gene matches. CDR1 is SGHRS and CDR2 is YFSETQ in the germline V gene. CDR3 in amino acids: CASSVGTSGRTLQETQYF. In nucleotides, the CDR3 is TGCGCCAGCAGCGTAGGGACTAGCGGGAGGACCCTCCAAGAGACCCAGTACTTC. Looking up the rest from reference TRBV5-1 and TRBJ2-5 gives the full variable domain: KAGVTQTPRYLIKTRGQQVTLSCSPISGHRSVSWYQQTPGQGLQFLFEYFSETQRNKGNFPGRFSGRQFSNSRSEMNVSTLELGDSALYLCASSVGTSGRTLQETQYFGPGTRLLVL.

The V and J genes are TRBV5-4 and TRBJ1-2; D possibly corresponds to TRBD1 (6 bases). This CDR3 contains 13 residues. Germline V gene lookup returns CDR1 SGHNT and CDR2 YYREEE (reference sequence). Trimming pared 4 bases from V and 8 bases from J, leaving 15 bases between. This CDR3 is CASSIPRGSGYTF. CDR3 nucleotide sequence: TGTGCCAGCAGCATCCCCAGGGGATCAGGCTACACCTTC.